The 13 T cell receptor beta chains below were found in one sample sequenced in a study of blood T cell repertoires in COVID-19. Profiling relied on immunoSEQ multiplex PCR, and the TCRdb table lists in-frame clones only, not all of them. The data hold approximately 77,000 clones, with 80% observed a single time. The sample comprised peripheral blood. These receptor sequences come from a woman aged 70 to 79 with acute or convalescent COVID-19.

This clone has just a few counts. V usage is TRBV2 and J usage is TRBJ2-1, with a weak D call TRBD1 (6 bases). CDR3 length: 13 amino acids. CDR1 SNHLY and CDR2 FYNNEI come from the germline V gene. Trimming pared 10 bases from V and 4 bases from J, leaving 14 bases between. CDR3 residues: CATTPQGYNEQFF. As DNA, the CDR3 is TGTGCCACCACACCTCAGGGGTACAATGAGCAGTTCTTC. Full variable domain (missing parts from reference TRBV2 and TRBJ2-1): EPEVTQTPSHQVTQMGQEVILRCVPISNHLYFYWYRQILGQKVEFLVSFYNNEISEKSEIFDDQFSVERPDGSNFTLKIRSTKLEDSAMYFCATTPQGYNEQFFGPGTRLTVL.

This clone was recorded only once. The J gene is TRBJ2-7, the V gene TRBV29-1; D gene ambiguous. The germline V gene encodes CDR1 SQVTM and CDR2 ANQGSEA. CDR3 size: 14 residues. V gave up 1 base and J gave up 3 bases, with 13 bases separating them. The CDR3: CSVEGDSPYYEQYF. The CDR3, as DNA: TGCAGCGTTGAAGGAGATTCTCCCTACTACGAGCAGTACTTC.

The CDR3 reads CASTSGRKSYGYTF. The DNA for the CDR3 is TGTGCCAGCACTTCCGGGAGAAAGAGCTATGGCTACACCTTC. This rearrangement joins TRBV5-6 to TRBJ1-2; the D is unclear. This CDR3 is built from 14 residues. Germline CDR1 SGHDT, CDR2 YYEEEE. V lost 6 bases and J lost 4, with 16 bases in between. The entire variable domain, with the rest obtained from reference TRBV5-6 and TRBJ1-2, is as follows: DAGVTQSPTHLIKTRGQQVTLRCSPKSGHDTVSWYQQALGQGPQFIFQYYEEEERQRGNFPDRFSGHQFPNYSSELNVNALLLGDSALYLCASTSGRKSYGYTFGSGTRLTVV.

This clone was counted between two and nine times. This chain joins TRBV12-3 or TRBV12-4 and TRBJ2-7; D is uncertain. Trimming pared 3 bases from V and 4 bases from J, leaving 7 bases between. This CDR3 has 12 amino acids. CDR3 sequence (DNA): TGTGCCAGCAGTTTCGGGTTATACGAGCAGTACTTC. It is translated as CASSFGLYEQYF.

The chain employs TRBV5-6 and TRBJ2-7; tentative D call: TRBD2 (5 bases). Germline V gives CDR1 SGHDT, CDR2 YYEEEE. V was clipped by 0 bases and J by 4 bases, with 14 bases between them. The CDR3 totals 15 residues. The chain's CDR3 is CASSLGGLSLYEQYF. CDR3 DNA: TGTGCCAGCAGCTTGGGAGGGCTATCCCTATACGAGCAGTACTTC.

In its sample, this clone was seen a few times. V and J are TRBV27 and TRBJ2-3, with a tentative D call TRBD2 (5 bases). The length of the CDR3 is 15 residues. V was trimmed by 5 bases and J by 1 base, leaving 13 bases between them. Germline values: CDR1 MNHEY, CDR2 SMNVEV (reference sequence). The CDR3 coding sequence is TGTGCCAGCAGTCCAGCGGTTGCGGGCACAGATACGCAGTATTTT. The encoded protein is CASSPAVAGTDTQYF.

In nucleotides, the CDR3 is TGTGCCAGCAGTTTGACAGGGAGCAATGGCTACACCTTC. Its translation is CASSLTGSNGYTF. The chain uses TRBV27 and TRBJ1-2; 7 bases align to TRBD1. The CDR3 runs to 13 residues. Germline V CDR1 and CDR2: MNHEY, SMNVEV (reference sequence). Losses at the gene ends were 3 bases for V and 6 bases for J; bases not matched to a gene: 4.

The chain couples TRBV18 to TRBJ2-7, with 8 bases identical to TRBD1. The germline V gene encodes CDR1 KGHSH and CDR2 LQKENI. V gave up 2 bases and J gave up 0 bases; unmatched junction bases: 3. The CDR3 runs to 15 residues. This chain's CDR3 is CASSPGQGHSYEQYF. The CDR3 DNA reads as TGTGCCAGCTCACCAGGACAGGGTCACTCCTACGAGCAGTACTTC.

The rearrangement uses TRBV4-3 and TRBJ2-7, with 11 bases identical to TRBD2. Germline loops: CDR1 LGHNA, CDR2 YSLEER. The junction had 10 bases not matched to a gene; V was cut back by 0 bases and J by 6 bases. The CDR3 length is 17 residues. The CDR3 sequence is CASSQDYWASGGTEQYF. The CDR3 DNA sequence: TGCGCCAGCAGCCAAGATTATTGGGCTAGCGGGGGGACCGAGCAGTACTTC.

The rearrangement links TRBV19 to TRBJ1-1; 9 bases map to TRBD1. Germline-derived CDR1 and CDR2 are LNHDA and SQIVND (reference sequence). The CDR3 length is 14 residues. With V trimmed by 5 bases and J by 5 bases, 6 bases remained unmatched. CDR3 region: CASSVQGAGTEAFF. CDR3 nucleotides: TGTGCCAGTAGTGTACAGGGGGCTGGGACTGAAGCTTTCTTT.

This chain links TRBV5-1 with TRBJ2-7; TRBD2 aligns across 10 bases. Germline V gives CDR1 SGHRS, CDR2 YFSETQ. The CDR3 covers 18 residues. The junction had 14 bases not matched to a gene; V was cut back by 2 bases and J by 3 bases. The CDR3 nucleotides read TGCGCCAGCAGCTTCGGTGGTCAGATAGCGGGGGGCCTCTACGAGCAGTACTTC. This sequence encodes CASSFGGQIAGGLYEQYF.

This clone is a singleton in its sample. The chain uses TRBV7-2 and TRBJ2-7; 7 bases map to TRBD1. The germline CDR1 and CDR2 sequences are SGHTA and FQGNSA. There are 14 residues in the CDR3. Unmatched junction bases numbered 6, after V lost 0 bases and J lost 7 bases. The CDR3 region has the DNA TGTGCCAGCAGCTTAGCCGGACAGGTCGGTGAGCAGTACTTC. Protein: CASSLAGQVGEQYF.

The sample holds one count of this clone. CDR3 bases: TGTGCCAGCTCACCCACTCTCGGACAGGGGAACTATGGCTACACCTTC. This encodes CASSPTLGQGNYGYTF. The chain joins TRBV18 to TRBJ1-2; 9 bases agree with TRBD1. CDR1 KGHSH and CDR2 LQKENI come from the germline V gene. Trimming cost V 3 bases and J 2 bases; bases outside gene matches: 7. The CDR3 extends over 16 amino acids.